This T cell receptor (beta chain) was recovered during a study of T cell responses to AZD1222 COVID-19 vaccine. The wider study: Second-dose timings of about 4 or about 12 weeks were pooled.

A note on this clone: Its cognate antigen is unknown.

Study results and caveats: Variant regions that are unmutated are reportedly the target of nearly half of spike-specific TCRs. The donor group comprised mostly white British people and more females; the analysis possibly underestimated clonal diversity. Repertoires in all cases were sampled only once the peak T cell response had passed.

Data came from immunoSEQ multiplex PCR; TCRdb stores just in-frame clones and leaves some out. The sample yields fewer than 150,000 clones, about 85% seen once. V lost 0 bases, J lost 1 base, and 10 bases lay in between. The CDR3 has 15 amino acids. Germline-derived CDR1 and CDR2 are SGHRS and YFSETQ. The chain joins TRBV5-1 to TRBJ1-1; D gene ambiguous. This TCR derives from an adult in good health. Here the sequenced sample was peripheral blood, taken on day 0 of AZD1222 vaccination. CDR3 region: CASSLVGGRNTEAFF. CDR3 sequence (DNA): TGCGCCAGCAGCTTGGTTGGAGGGCGGAACACTGAAGCTTTCTTT.